Below are 5 T cell receptor beta chains sequenced from a single sample in a study of T cells after yellow fever vaccination (dated by TCRdb to the late 2010s). Libraries were made using 5' RACE. The sequencer listed for this sample is Illumina HiSeq 2500. TCRdb ran its own pipeline on the public reads, namely fastp trimming at Q25 and MiXCR clone calling, and kept in-frame beta chains. Identical CDR3 proteins give one entry, which carries the most common genes and DNA. The sample table shows 300,000 to 450,000 distinct CDR3 sequences, and around 6.4% are seen once. The top ten constitute about 15% of the sample. The sample's treatment or condition label is to be understood as: live attenuated yellow fever vaccine strain. The input for sequencing was PBMCs, taken 5 days after the yellow fever booster vaccination. The receptor set was obtained from a man under 40 who received the YFV17D yellow fever vaccine.

This clonotype appeared a few times. The chain couples TRBV12-5 to TRBJ1-5; D is perhaps TRBD1 (6 bases). The V end was cut by 0 bases, the J end by 4 bases, with 10 bases between. Germline values: CDR1 LGHNT, CDR2 FRNRAP. The CDR3 sequence is 15 residues long. CDR3 nucleotide sequence: TGTGCTAGTGGTTTGGTTTTGGGGGCAAATCAGCCCCAGCATTTT. It translates to CASGLVLGANQPQHF.

This clonotype was seen ten or more times. The chain has TRBV18 and TRBJ2-5, with a weak D call TRBD2 (5 bases). The CDR3 runs 13 residues. Germline-derived CDR1 and CDR2 are KGHSH and LQKENI. Between the trimmed V and J ends, which lost 5 bases and 5 bases, there was a span of 12 bases. In nucleotides, the CDR3 is TGTGCCAGCTCAGGGAGTGACTGGGAGACCCAGTACTTC. It specifies CASSGSDWETQYF.

This clonotype was detected only a few times. The chain carries TRBV28 and TRBJ2-1; D could derive from TRBD1 or TRBD2 (6 bases each). The CDR3 is 15 amino acids. Germline values: CDR1 MDHEN, CDR2 SYDVKM. Trimming cost V 6 bases and J 5 bases, with 17 bases left between them. The DNA of the CDR3 is TGTGCCAGCAGACCCCTGCCGGGGGCTAACAATGAGCAGTTCTTC. Translation gives CASRPLPGANNEQFF. Full variable domain (outside the CDR3, taken from reference TRBV28 and TRBJ2-1): DVKVTQSSRYLVKRTGEKVFLECVQDMDHENMFWYRQDPGLGLRLIYFSYDVKMKEKGDIPEGYSVSREKKERFSLILESASTNQTSMYLCASRPLPGANNEQFFGPGTRLTVL.

The table lists this clonotype with a few counts. The chain has TRBV3-1 and TRBJ2-7; 7 bases fit TRBD2. Per the germline V gene, CDR1 is LGHDT and CDR2 is YNNKEL (reference sequence). The CDR3 has 12 residues. V shed 3 bases, J shed 7 bases, and the junction held 3 bases outside the gene matches. CDR3 protein: CASSHGAGEQYF. CDR3 DNA: TGTGCCAGCAGCCATGGAGCGGGAGAGCAGTACTTC.

This clonotype showed up many times. This chain uses TRBV7-9 with TRBJ2-1; D tentatively reads TRBD1 or TRBD2 (5 bases each). V was pared by 3 bases and J by 8 bases, with 14 bases between. The germline CDR1 and CDR2 sequences are SEHNR and FQNEAQ (reference sequence). The CDR3 extends over 14 amino acids. In nucleotides, the CDR3 is TGTGCCAGCAGCTTCGTAAGGGACGGCGATGAGCAGTTCTTC. Translated: CASSFVRDGDEQFF.